This T cell receptor (beta chain) was documented in a study of CD8 T cells in Susac syndrome. Reverse transcription used about 0.5 to 1 ug RNA and random hexamers. TCRdb re-analysed the immunoSEQ multiplex PCR reads in MiXCR, keeping a single row per CDR3 protein. The sample yields 190,000 or so distinct CDR3 sequences, approximately 95% seen once. Trimming left V 3 bases short and J 10 bases short, with 18 bases between. Germline assignment: CDR1 MGHDK and CDR2 SYGVNS. This CDR3 spans 14 amino acids. The TCR originated in a human donor with multiple sclerosis. The sequencing sample was made of CD4+ T cells from PBMCs. The V call is TRBV25-1, the J call TRBJ2-5; D perhaps matches TRBD2 (5 bases). The CDR3 nucleotides read TGTGCCAGCAGTGAGAGGGAACAGCTTGGTGGCCAGTACTTC. Its translation: CASSEREQLGGQYF.